The rows below give T cell receptor beta chains drawn from one sample of a study of shared clonotypes between healthy human individuals. Measured with immunoSEQ multiplex PCR; TCRdb has only the in-frame clones, and not every one. The table records over 2,000,000 clones, about 93% of them present only once. Sequenced input: naive CD8+ T cells from PBMCs. The receptors here all came from a man younger than 30 in good health. Some clones in this sample may be carry-over from other donors' samples. Each CDR3 is given with its conserved first and last residue. The D gene is left open where the match is weak. The size of a clone is reported for some rows only, either as once, few or many, or as a class for expanded clones.

abundance	v_gene	d_gene	j_gene	CDR3aa	CDR3nt
-	TRBV4-3	-	TRBJ2-2	CASSQFPENTGELFF	TGCGCCAGCAGCCAATTTCCCGAGAACACCGGGGAGCTGTTTTTT
-	TRBV29-1	-	TRBJ2-1	CSARPLSYNEQFF	TGCAGCGCCCGGCCATTATCCTACAATGAGCAGTTCTTC
-	TRBV21-1	-	TRBJ2-5	CASSKALKLTGAGETQYF	TGTGCCAGCAGCAAAGCGCTAAAGTTGACAGGGGCAGGGGAGACCCAGTACTTC
-	TRBV6-4	TRBD2	TRBJ2-1	CASSNGLAGGTEQFF	TGTGCCAGCAGTAATGGACTAGCGGGAGGGACTGAGCAGTTCTTC
-	TRBV27	-	TRBJ1-5	CASSIGGGYQPQHF	TGTGCCAGCAGTATCGGCGGGGGGTATCAGCCCCAGCATTTT
-	TRBV7-9	-	TRBJ1-5	CASSLMNQPQHF	TGTGCCAGCAGCTTAATGAATCAGCCCCAGCATTTT
-	TRBV9	TRBD1	TRBJ1-5	CASSVSTGDNQPQHF	TGTGCCAGCAGCGTGAGCACAGGGGACAATCAGCCCCAGCATTTT
-	TRBV7-2	TRBD2	TRBJ2-1	CASIEREGPRDEQFF	TGTGCCAGCATCGAGCGGGAGGGTCCCCGGGATGAGCAGTTCTTC
-	TRBV4-3	TRBD1	TRBJ1-4	CASSQDSGQDRLGEKLFF	TGCGCCAGCAGCCAAGACAGCGGACAGGACCGGCTGGGAGAAAAACTGTTTTTT
-	TRBV9	-	TRBJ1-3	CASSPSGLGGNTIYF	TGTGCCAGCAGCCCGAGCGGGTTAGGAGGAAACACCATATATTTT
-	TRBV25-1	TRBD1	TRBJ1-2	CASSLGTAYTF	TGTGCCAGCAGTTTGGGGACAGCTTATACCTTC
-	TRBV5-1	TRBD1	TRBJ2-7	CASSEGQGLFDEQYF	TGCGCCAGCAGCGAGGGACAGGGCCTGTTCGACGAGCAGTACTTC
-	TRBV30	-	TRBJ2-7	CAWSLADYYEQYF	TGTGCCTGGAGTCTGGCAGATTATTACGAGCAGTACTTC
-	TRBV21-1	-	TRBJ2-1	CASDGTCYNEQFF	TGTGCCAGCGACGGGACTTGCTACAATGAGCAGTTCTTC
-	TRBV29-1	-	TRBJ1-1	CSARNLETGNTEAFF	TGCAGCGCCAGGAACTTAGAGACGGGGAACACTGAAGCTTTCTTT
few	TRBV6-1	-	TRBJ1-1	CASSDGGYLSTEAFF	TGTGCCAGCAGTGACGGGGGGTATTTGAGCACTGAAGCTTTCTTT
-	TRBV28	-	TRBJ1-1	CASSLRPLNTEAFF	TGTGCCAGCAGTTTGAGGCCCTTGAACACTGAAGCTTTCTTT
once	TRBV27	TRBD2	TRBJ2-7	CASRLAPSGSSYEQYF	TGTGCCAGCAGACTTGCGCCTAGCGGTAGCTCCTACGAGCAGTACTTC
-	TRBV7-9	-	TRBJ1-1	CAKAAGTERKSDTEAFF	TGTGCCAAAGCAGCCGGGACCGAACGAAAGAGCGACACTGAAGCTTTCTTT
-	TRBV5-1	-	TRBJ1-2	CATNSGDGYTF	TGCGCCACCAATTCGGGGGATGGCTACACCTTC
-	TRBV30	-	TRBJ1-1	CAWSLSPGDTEAFF	TGTGCCTGGAGTCTTTCCCCAGGGGACACTGAAGCTTTCTTT
-	TRBV9	TRBD1	TRBJ2-1	CASTPGGWLNEQFF	TGTGCCAGCACACCAGGGGGCTGGCTGAATGAGCAGTTCTTC
-	TRBV6-1	-	TRBJ2-5	CASSEYMRETQYF	TGTGCCAGCAGTGAATATATGAGGGAGACCCAGTACTTC
-	TRBV9	-	TRBJ2-3	CASNRSPTDTQYF	TGTGCCAGCAATAGGTCCCCAACAGATACGCAGTATTTT
-	TRBV7-2	-	TRBJ2-3	CASSPWERTDTQYF	TGTGCCAGCAGCCCGTGGGAGCGGACAGATACGCAGTATTTT